Shown below are 3 T cell receptor beta chains from a single sample sequenced in a study of cytomegalovirus exposure and HLA in healthy donors. PCR employed 60 Vbeta and 13 Jbeta primers. Produced via immunoSEQ multiplex PCR; TCRdb's table is partial and in-frame only. The sample includes tens of thousands of clones, 84% seen only once; the top ten take around 5.6%. Input material: PBMCs. These receptors originate from a woman younger than 30 in good health and CMV-seropositive.

CDR3 DNA: TGTGCCAGCAGTTTTGCCAGAGGGTACGATCAGCCCCAGCATTTT. Protein sequence: CASSFARGYDQPQHF. This chain uses TRBV28 with TRBJ1-5; the D is unclear. Germline values: CDR1 MDHEN, CDR2 SYDVKM. V lost 3 bases and J lost 5, with 14 bases in between. The CDR3 is 15 amino acids. The full variable domain, rest sourced from reference TRBV28 and TRBJ1-5, is DVKVTQSSRYLVKRTGEKVFLECVQDMDHENMFWYRQDPGLGLRLIYFSYDVKMKEKGDIPEGYSVSREKKERFSLILESASTNQTSMYLCASSFARGYDQPQHFGDGTRLSIL.

The V and J genes are TRBV19 and TRBJ2-1, with 11 nucleotides matching TRBD2. Germline V lookup: CDR1 LNHDA, CDR2 SQIVND (reference sequence). V was pared by 3 bases and J by 5 bases, with 12 bases of the junction left unmatched. The CDR3 extends over 18 amino acids. CDR3 nucleotide sequence: TGTGCCAGTAGTATCTTTAGCGGGGGGGCCCTGGGCGACAATGAGCAGTTCTTC. Translation gives CASSIFSGGALGDNEQFF.

V usage is TRBV6-1 and J usage is TRBJ1-1; D unclear. CDR3 size: 14 residues. Deletions cut 8 bases from V and 4 bases from J, with 17 bases between. CDR1 is MNHNS, CDR2 SASEGT, per germline. CDR3 protein: CASCLSIRVTEAFF. CDR3 sequence (DNA): TGTGCCAGCTGCCTCTCAATCCGGGTCACTGAAGCTTTCTTT.